This T cell receptor (beta chain) was documented in a study of cytomegalovirus exposure and HLA in healthy donors (dated 2017 in TCRdb). The study in broad terms: A later analysis indicated that the 130 or so validation repertoires were generated on the platform also employed for the 720 or so repertoires of the first cohort. The aim of the study was to test whether cataloging public T cell receptors could identify signatures of past pathogen exposure. A separate validation cohort of roughly 130 different subjects was used in addition to the roughly 670-subject first cohort. To predict cytomegalovirus infection status, the study brought together high-throughput TCR immunosequencing, statistical association of individual TCRs with disease status, and machine learning. Summary of the overall study and its limitations: Of the cluster scores, 85% to 95% were above 0 in a later analysis, which found that TCRs clustered in the first cohort also tended to co-occur in the approximately 130 validation repertoires. The study listed approximately 150 TCR beta chains as associated with cytomegalovirus. The classifier was reported to diagnose cytomegalovirus status with high specificity and sensitivity in both the original cohort and the validation cohort. Across donors, most TCR sequences were observed very rarely, whereas some public TCRs were present in many individuals. It was suggested by the authors that the approach could potentially be generalized to other disease states and immunological phenotypes. In vitro tests confirmed that three of the cytomegalovirus-associated TCR beta chains recognize cytomegalovirus antigens. A later analysis had no HLA typing for the validation cohort, so co-occurrence there was scored across all 110 or so repertoires.

Comments on this clone: This clone's antigen is unknown. No much larger clone is present one base from it, and per-base qualities are unavailable.

The library was produced with the immunoSEQ multiplex PCR assay. In the paper's pipeline: A statistical classification framework was built for diagnosing cytomegalovirus status from the catalog of TCR beta chain sequences. What TCRdb holds here is the immuneACCESS table cut down to in-frame rearrangements. Part of the clones is not present; checked against another copy, under half of the missing clones reflect an unresolved V gene, and the others are unexplained. The V and J calls and the clone size are those of that table, but D and trimming were determined from the DNA. This sample lists about 160,000 clones; about nine tenths were detected once. Jointly, the top ten make up approximately 10% of the sample. The donors belonged to the validation cohort of approximately 130 subjects, which was separate from the approximately 700-subject first cohort. Sequenced sample: PBMCs. The clonotype comes from a woman between 18 and 29 years old in good health and CMV-seropositive.

In nucleotides, the sequence is TGTGCCAGCAGTGATCCCAGGGGCGAGCAGTACTTC. Its protein reads: CASSDPRGEQYF. The rearranged segments are TRBV6-1 and TRBJ2-7; perhaps TRBD1 is the D gene, with 6 bases matching. The CDR3 contains 12 residues, cysteine and phenylalanine counted. Only the CDR3 region is kept as DNA, spanning 36 bases read in frame from base 1. According to the germline V gene, CDR1 reads MNHNS and CDR2 reads SASEGT. V and J are truncated by 3 bases and 6 bases respectively, leaving an intervening sequence of 9 bases.